The 7 T cell receptor beta chains listed next were all sequenced from one sample in a study of blood T cell repertoires in COVID-19. Sequenced by immunoSEQ multiplex PCR; TCRdb stores in-frame clones only, minus some. The sample has more than 110,000 clones; about 88% are singletons. The sequencing input was peripheral blood. These TCRs come from a human donor in a cohort sampled during active COVID-19.

This rearrangement joins TRBV5-1 to TRBJ2-5, with D tentatively TRBD1 (5 bases). CDR3 size: 14 residues. V dropped 4 bases and J dropped 3 bases, with 13 bases sitting between them. Germline V CDR1 and CDR2: SGHRS, YFSETQ. This chain's CDR3 is CASSLGLREETQYF. The CDR3 DNA reads as TGCGCCAGCAGCCTGGGCCTCAGGGAAGAGACCCAGTACTTC.

This chain connects TRBV6-1 to TRBJ2-3; D perhaps matches TRBD2 (6 bases). Trimming stripped 1 base from V and 0 bases from J, with 8 bases between. Germline lookup yields CDR1 MNHNS and CDR2 SASEGT. The CDR3 length is 15 residues. The CDR3 loop reads CASSEGRASTDTQYF. The CDR3 DNA reads as TGTGCCAGCAGTGAAGGGAGGGCAAGCACAGATACGCAGTATTTT.

The chain combines TRBV29-1 with TRBJ2-7, with D possibly matching TRBD2 (6 bases). Germline V gene lookup returns CDR1 SQVTM and CDR2 ANQGSEA. The CDR3 consists of 13 residues. The V end was cut by 4 bases, the J end by 1 base, with 11 bases between. The CDR3 region is CSVGGDPSYEQYF. As DNA, the CDR3 is TGCAGCGTTGGGGGGGACCCTTCCTACGAGCAGTACTTC.

The gene calls are TRBV6-4 and TRBJ1-2, with no clear D. Germline CDR1 and CDR2: MRHNA and SNTAGT. V was pared by 6 bases and J by 4 bases, with 12 bases between. The CDR3 totals 13 residues. The CDR3 is CASRGRELYGYTF. CDR3 sequence (DNA): TGTGCCAGCAGGGGGAGGGAGCTCTATGGCTACACCTTC.

The rearrangement uses TRBV18 and TRBJ2-3; D perhaps matches TRBD1 (6 bases). This CDR3 spans 16 amino acids. Trimming cost V 2 bases and J 1 base, with 13 bases left between them. Germline CDR1 KGHSH, CDR2 LQKENI. CDR3 residues: CASSPMVSGGTDTQYF. The CDR3 DNA reads as TGTGCCAGCTCACCAATGGTTTCAGGGGGCACAGATACGCAGTATTTT.

The J gene is TRBJ1-6, the V gene TRBV9, with unresolved D. Germline CDR1 reads SGDLS; CDR2 reads YYNGEE. CDR3 length: 14 amino acids. Trimming stripped 3 bases from V and 7 bases from J, with 11 bases between. CDR3 sequence reads: CASSGGSRNSPLHF. The CDR3, as DNA: TGTGCCAGCAGCGGCGGGAGTCGGAATTCACCCCTCCACTTT. Combining the CDR3 with reference TRBV9 and TRBJ1-6 gives the whole variable domain DSGVTQTPKHLITATGQRVTLRCSPRSGDLSVYWYQQSLDQGLQFLIQYYNGEERAKGNILERFSAQQFPDLHSELNLSSLELGDSALYFCASSGGSRNSPLHFGNGTRLTVT.

The rearrangement links TRBV12-3 or TRBV12-4 to TRBJ2-1, with D unresolved. V was cut by 5 bases and J by 8 bases, with 13 bases left in between. This CDR3 is 13 amino acids long. The CDR3 reads CASSPPRYDEQFF. The CDR3 DNA reads as TGTGCCAGCAGTCCACCGCGGTACGATGAGCAGTTCTTC.